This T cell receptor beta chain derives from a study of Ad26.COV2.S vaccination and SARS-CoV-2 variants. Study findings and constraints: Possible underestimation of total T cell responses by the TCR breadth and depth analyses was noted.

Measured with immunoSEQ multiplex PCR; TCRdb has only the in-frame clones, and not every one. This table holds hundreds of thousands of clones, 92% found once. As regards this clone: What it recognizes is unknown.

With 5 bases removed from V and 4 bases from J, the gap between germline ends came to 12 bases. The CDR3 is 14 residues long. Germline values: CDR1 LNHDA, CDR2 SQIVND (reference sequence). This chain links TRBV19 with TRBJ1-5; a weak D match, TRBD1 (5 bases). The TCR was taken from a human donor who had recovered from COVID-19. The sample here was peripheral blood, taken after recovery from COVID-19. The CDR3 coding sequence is TGTGCCAGTAGTGCTACCGACAGAAATCAGCCCCAGCATTTT. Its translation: CASSATDRNQPQHF.